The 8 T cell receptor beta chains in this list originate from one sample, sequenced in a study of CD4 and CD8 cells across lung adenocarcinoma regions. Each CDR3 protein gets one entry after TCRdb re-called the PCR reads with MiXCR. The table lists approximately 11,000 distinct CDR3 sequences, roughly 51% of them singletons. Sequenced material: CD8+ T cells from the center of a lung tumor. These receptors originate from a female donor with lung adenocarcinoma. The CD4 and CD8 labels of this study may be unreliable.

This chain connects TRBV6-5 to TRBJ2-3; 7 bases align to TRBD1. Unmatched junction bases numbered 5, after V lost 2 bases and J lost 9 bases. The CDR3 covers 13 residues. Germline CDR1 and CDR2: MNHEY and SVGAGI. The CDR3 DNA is TGTGCCAGCAGTTACCGGACAGGTTTAACGCAGTATTTT. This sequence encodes CASSYRTGLTQYF.

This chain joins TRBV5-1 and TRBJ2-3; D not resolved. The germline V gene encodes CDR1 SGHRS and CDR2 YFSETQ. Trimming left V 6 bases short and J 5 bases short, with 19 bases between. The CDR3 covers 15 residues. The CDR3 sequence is CASNLGGSVGDTQYF. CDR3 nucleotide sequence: TGCGCCAGCAACCTGGGCGGCAGCGTAGGAGATACGCAGTATTTT. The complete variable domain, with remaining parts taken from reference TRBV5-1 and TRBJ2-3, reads KAGVTQTPRYLIKTRGQQVTLSCSPISGHRSVSWYQQTPGQGLQFLFEYFSETQRNKGNFPGRFSGRQFSNSRSEMNVSTLELGDSALYLCASNLGGSVGDTQYFGPGTRLTVL.

The DNA for the CDR3 is TGTGCCAGCGGTCCTATCGGGGGCCCAGACCAAGATACGCAGTACTTC. Its protein is CASGPIGGPDQDTQYF. The chain employs TRBV6-1 and TRBJ2-3, with D perhaps being TRBD1 or TRBD2 (6 bases each). The J call may be faulty, since TRBJ2-7 better matches the DNA end. The CDR3 is 16 amino acids. Germline loops: CDR1 MNHNS, CDR2 SASEGT.

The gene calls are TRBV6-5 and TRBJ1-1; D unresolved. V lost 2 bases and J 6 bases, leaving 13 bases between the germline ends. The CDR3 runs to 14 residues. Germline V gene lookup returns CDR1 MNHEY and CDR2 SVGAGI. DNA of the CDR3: TGTGCCAGCAGTTACAATCGGGGTATCTCTGAAGCTTTCTTT. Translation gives CASSYNRGISEAFF.

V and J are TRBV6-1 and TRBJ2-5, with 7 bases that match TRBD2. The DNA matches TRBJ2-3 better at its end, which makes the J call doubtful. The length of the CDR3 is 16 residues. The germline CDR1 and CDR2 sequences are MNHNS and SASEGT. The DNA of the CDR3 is TGTGCCAGCGGTGGTAGCGGGCGCCGAGCCCCAGAGACCCAGTATTTT. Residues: CASGGSGRRAPETQYF.

The CDR3 protein is CASRTSGGFTDTQYF. CDR3 coding DNA: TGTGCCAGCAGAACTTCCGGGGGATTCACAGATACGCAGTATTTT. The rearrangement uses TRBV6-1 and TRBJ2-3; tentative D call: TRBD2 (6 bases). The CDR3 covers 15 residues. CDR1 is MNHNS and CDR2 is SASEGT in the germline V gene. The germline V and J ends were trimmed by 6 bases and 2 bases, with 15 bases remaining between them.

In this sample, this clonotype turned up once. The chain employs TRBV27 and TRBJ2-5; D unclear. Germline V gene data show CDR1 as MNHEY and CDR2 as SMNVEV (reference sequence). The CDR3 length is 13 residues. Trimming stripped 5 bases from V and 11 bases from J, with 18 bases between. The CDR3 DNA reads TGTGCCAGCAGTCCGGCGGACGCAGAGAAGCAGTACTTC. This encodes CASSPADAEKQYF.

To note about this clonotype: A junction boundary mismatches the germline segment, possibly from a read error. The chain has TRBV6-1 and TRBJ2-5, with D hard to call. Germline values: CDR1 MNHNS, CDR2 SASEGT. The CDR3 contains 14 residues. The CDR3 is CASIWSSGPETQYF. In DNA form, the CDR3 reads TGTGCCAGCATATGGTCTTCAGGCCCAGAGACGCAGTACTTC.